The rows below give T cell receptor beta chains drawn from one sample of a study of CD8+ T cells in alopecia areata. Method: immunoSEQ multiplex PCR; TCRdb's copy keeps in-frame clones and lacks some. The sample holds 93,000 or so clones; roughly 50% are singletons and the top ten take around 10%. The sequencing sample was made of CD4+ T cells sorted from blood. These receptors were obtained from a human donor in good health. Both conserved end residues are part of each CDR3. D genes are given only for firm matches. Expanded clones get a size class; other rows say once, few or many, or leave the size out.

V	D	size	J	CDR3	DNA
TRBV10-3	TRBD2	NA	TRBJ2-3	CAISPGLAYSTDTQYF	TGTGCCATCAGCCCCGGACTAGCCTATAGCACAGATACGCAGTATTTT
TRBV25-1	NA	medium-sized	TRBJ2-1	CASSGSGSANEQFF	TGTGCCAGCAGTGGGTCAGGTTCTGCAAATGAGCAGTTCTTC
TRBV5-1	NA	few	TRBJ2-3	CASSFPGEDTQYF	TGCGCCAGCAGCTTCCCCGGGGAGGATACGCAGTATTTT
TRBV6-6	TRBD1	NA	TRBJ2-7	CASSPPGQGAYEQYF	TGTGCCAGCAGCCCTCCGGGACAGGGGGCTTACGAGCAGTACTTC
TRBV2	TRBD1	NA	TRBJ2-1	CASSERGGLNEQFF	TGTGCCAGCAGTGAAAGAGGGGGCCTCAATGAGCAGTTCTTC
TRBV5-6	TRBD1	NA	TRBJ2-5	CASSLPTGGGETQYF	TGTGCCAGCAGCTTGCCCACAGGGGGCGGAGAGACCCAGTACTTC
TRBV14	NA	few	TRBJ1-2	CASSQQAHGYTF	TGTGCCAGCAGCCAACAGGCCCACGGCTACACCTTC
TRBV4-2	TRBD1	NA	TRBJ1-2	CASSLDRANYGYTF	TGTGCCAGCAGCCTGGACAGGGCTAACTATGGCTACACCTTC
TRBV7-9	NA	once	TRBJ2-7	CASSGGGSYEQYF	TGTGCCAGCAGCGGTGGGGGCTCCTACGAGCAGTACTTC
TRBV4-1	NA	NA	TRBJ2-7	CASSQEPLVGSSYEQYF	TGCGCCAGCAGCCAAGAACCCCTGGTCGGGAGCTCCTACGAGCAGTACTTC
TRBV2	NA	few	TRBJ1-1	CASSRSGLNTEAFF	TGTGCCAGCAGTCGGTCGGGGCTGAACACTGAAGCTTTCTTT
TRBV7-2	NA	NA	TRBJ1-2	CASSSNYGYTF	TGTGCCAGCAGCTCGAACTATGGCTACACCTTC
TRBV2	NA	few	TRBJ2-3	CARSRDWSTDTQYF	TGTGCCAGATCCCGGGACTGGAGCACAGATACGCAGTATTTT
TRBV7-2	TRBD2	few	TRBJ2-5	CASSVQRGQETQYF	TGTGCCAGCAGCGTCCAGCGGGGGCAAGAGACCCAGTACTTC
TRBV7-2	TRBD2	NA	TRBJ2-1	CASSFTGTSGGAYEQFF	TGTGCCAGCAGCTTTACCGGGACTAGCGGGGGGGCCTATGAGCAGTTCTTC
TRBV30	NA	few	TRBJ1-2	CAWSLGINYGYTF	TGTGCCTGGAGTCTGGGGATAAACTATGGCTACACCTTC
TRBV7-9	NA	NA	TRBJ1-1	CASSHSGGALEAFF	TGTGCCAGCAGCCACTCCGGGGGAGCCCTTGAAGCTTTCTTT
TRBV6-5	TRBD1	many	TRBJ1-4	CASRRDREGEKLFF	TGTGCCAGCAGGCGGGACAGGGAGGGTGAAAAACTGTTTTTT
TRBV30	NA	NA	TRBJ1-2	CACPRVGGYGYTF	TGTGCCTGTCCCCGGGTTGGAGGCTATGGCTACACCTTC
TRBV5-1	NA	NA	TRBJ2-5	CASSYGAQETQYF	TGCGCCAGCAGCTACGGGGCCCAAGAGACCCAGTACTTC